The clone carrying this T cell receptor beta chain was observed many times. The antigen is undetermined. Germline assignment: CDR1 LGHDT and CDR2 YNNKEL (reference sequence). The CDR3 extends over 15 amino acids. V was shortened by 4 bases and J by 1 base, with 10 bases between the two germline ends. The data derive from a study of metastatic and nonmetastatic thyroid tumors. Study summary: Repertoire comparison spanned blood and tumor or nodule tissue of malignant and benign thyroid patients. Whole-study findings and limits: It was reported that TCR beta diversity was significantly higher in malignant thyroid tumors than benign nodules, in blood and tumor.

Thyroid surgery was preceded by no treatment in any patient. Original handling: To classify distant metastasis in papillary thyroid cancer, a model was built from CDR3 differences across clinicopathological groups. TCRdb re-called the PCR reads with MiXCR. In this record, the V and J calls reflect TCRdb's handling and not the investigators' own analysis. The sample holds roughly 27,000 clones, around 13% seen once. The receptor's source is a female donor with papillary thyroid cancer or a benign thyroid nodule (not recorded which). Some clones in this sample may be carry-over from other donors' samples. The V call is TRBV3-1, the J call TRBJ2-2; TRBD2 might be the D (6 bases). The sequenced sample consisted of blood. The CDR3 is CASSRSGRNTGELFF. CDR3 bases: TGTGCCAGCAGCCGCAGCGGGCGGAACACCGGGGAGCTGTTTTTT.